This T cell receptor beta chain was identified during a study of T cells in localized non-small cell lung cancer. The table lists this clone with a count of one. Its antigen is undetermined. Points from the study as a whole: The study detected a median about 50 of the top 100 tumor clones in adjacent lung. One tumor region alone was sequenced, and heterogeneity therefore remains possible.

Libraries were prepared by immunoSEQ multiplex PCR; TCRdb keeps only in-frame clonotypes and omits some of them. The sample yields 20,000 to 30,000 clones, 86% seen once. Germline lookup yields CDR1 MNHEY and CDR2 SVGAGI. This CDR3 spans 13 amino acids. V lost 6 bases to trimming and J lost 0 bases, with 8 bases between them. The specimen comprised peripheral blood, sampled before any cancer treatment. The chain employs TRBV6-5 and TRBJ1-2; weak D call: TRBD1 (5 bases). The receptor was derived from a woman aged 35 to 70 with stage I lung adenocarcinoma. The DNA for the CDR3 is TGTGCCAGCAGACCGACAGCTAACTATGGCTACACCTTC. It yields the protein CASRPTANYGYTF.